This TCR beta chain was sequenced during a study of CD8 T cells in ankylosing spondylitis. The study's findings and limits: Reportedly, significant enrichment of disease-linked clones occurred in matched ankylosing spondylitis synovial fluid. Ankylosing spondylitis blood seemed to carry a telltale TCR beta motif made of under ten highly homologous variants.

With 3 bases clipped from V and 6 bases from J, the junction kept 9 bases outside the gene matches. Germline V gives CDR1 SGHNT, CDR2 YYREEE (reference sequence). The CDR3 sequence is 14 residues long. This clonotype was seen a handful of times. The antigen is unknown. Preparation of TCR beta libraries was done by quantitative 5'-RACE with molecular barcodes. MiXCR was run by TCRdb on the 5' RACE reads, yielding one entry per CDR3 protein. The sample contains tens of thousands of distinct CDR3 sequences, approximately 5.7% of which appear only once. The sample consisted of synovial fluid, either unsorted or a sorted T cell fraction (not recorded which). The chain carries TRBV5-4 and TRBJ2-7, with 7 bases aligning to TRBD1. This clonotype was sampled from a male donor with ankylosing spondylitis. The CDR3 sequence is CASSWGTVVTEQYF. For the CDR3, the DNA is TGTGCCAGCAGCTGGGGGACAGTTGTGACCGAGCAGTACTTC.